Sequencing of this TCR beta chain was carried out in a study of blood T cell repertoires in COVID-19. Study details: From the United States, Italy and Spain came samples of acute and convalescent COVID-19. The cDNA or gDNA used as material had been derived from T cells, B-cell-depleted T cells, or PBMCs.

A Seattle source enrolled patients during active infection and followed them longitudinally. Clones were sequenced by immunoSEQ multiplex PCR, and TCRdb holds only the in-frame ones, with some missing. The sample shows 250,000 to 300,000 clones, 85% to 90% of them seen only once. Between the trimmed V and J ends, which lost 4 bases and 3 bases, there was a span of 13 bases. The germline gives CDR1 SGHNT, CDR2 YYREEE (reference sequence). The CDR3 is 15 residues long. The chain links TRBV5-4 to TRBJ1-4, with D perhaps TRBD1 (6 bases). Sample: peripheral blood. The receptor was derived from a woman aged 50 to 60 with COVID-19, enrolled during active disease. CDR3 protein: CASSVKQGANEKLFF. Here the CDR3 DNA reads TGTGCCAGCAGCGTAAAACAGGGTGCTAATGAAAAACTGTTTTTT.